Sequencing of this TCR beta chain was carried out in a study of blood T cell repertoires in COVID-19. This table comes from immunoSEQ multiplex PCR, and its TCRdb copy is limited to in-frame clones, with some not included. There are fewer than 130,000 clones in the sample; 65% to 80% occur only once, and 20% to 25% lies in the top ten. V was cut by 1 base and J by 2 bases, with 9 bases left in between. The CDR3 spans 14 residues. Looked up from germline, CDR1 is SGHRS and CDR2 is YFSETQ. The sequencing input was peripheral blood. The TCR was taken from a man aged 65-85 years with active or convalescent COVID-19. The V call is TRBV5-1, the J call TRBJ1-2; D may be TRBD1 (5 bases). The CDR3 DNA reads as TGCGCCAGCAGCTTGTTGGGGCAGAACTATGGCTACACCTTC. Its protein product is CASSLLGQNYGYTF.